By share of the sample, the clone carrying this T cell receptor (beta chain) is medium-sized. Its antigen is unidentified. Reverse transcription of blood and skin TCR RNA was primed at alpha and beta constant regions. A single record per CDR3 protein comes from TCRdb applying MiXCR to the UMI-ligation and nested PCR reads. The sample consists of around 18,000 distinct CDR3 sequences, less than 9.5% of them appearing once. Treatment: skin biopsy from PPD injection site in Mantoux-positive individual. Cells were not sorted; total RNA input targeted 1 to 1000 ng. Tuberculin skin test biopsies were taken where PPD was injected in Mantoux-positive people. This specimen belongs to a study of naive and memory T cell subsets. Study-wide points: The RNA method is potentially sensitive to activation and differentiation changes. Reportedly, tuberculin skin test sites gave far more TCRs than other biopsies.

This receptor was identified in an adult in good health. This specimen was skin, taken from a tuberculin skin test site.

CDR3 protein: CAIKGAGANVLTF. CDR3 nucleotides: TGTGCCATCAAGGGGGCAGGGGCCAACGTCCTGACTTTC. The J gene is TRBJ2-6, the V gene TRBV10-3, with 7 bases aligning to TRBD1. The CDR3 length is 13 residues. V lost 7 bases and J lost 4; bases outside the gene matches: 1. Germline CDR1 is ENHRY and CDR2 is SYGVKD.